This T cell receptor beta chain was captured in a study of CD8 T cells in ankylosing spondylitis. General study points: Disease-associated clones were reportedly significantly overrepresented in matched ankylosing spondylitis synovial fluid.

This clonotype was detected a few times. What it recognizes is unknown. CDR3 length: 13 residues. V gave up 6 bases and J gave up 0 bases, with 11 bases separating them. Germline V gene lookup returns CDR1 DFQATT and CDR2 SNEGSKA (reference sequence). TCR beta libraries were made by quantitative 5'-RACE with molecular barcodes. TCRdb passed the 5' RACE reads through MiXCR, listing each CDR3 protein once. This table has around 340,000 distinct CDR3 sequences, more than 20% appearing once. The origin of this receptor is a male donor with ankylosing spondylitis or in good health (not recorded which). The gene calls are TRBV20-1 and TRBJ1-1; D gene ambiguous. Sequencing used blood, either unsorted or a sorted T cell fraction (not recorded which). The CDR3 DNA is TGCAGTGCGAGGGAAGGTTTGAACACTGAAGCTTTCTTT. Translation: CSAREGLNTEAFF.